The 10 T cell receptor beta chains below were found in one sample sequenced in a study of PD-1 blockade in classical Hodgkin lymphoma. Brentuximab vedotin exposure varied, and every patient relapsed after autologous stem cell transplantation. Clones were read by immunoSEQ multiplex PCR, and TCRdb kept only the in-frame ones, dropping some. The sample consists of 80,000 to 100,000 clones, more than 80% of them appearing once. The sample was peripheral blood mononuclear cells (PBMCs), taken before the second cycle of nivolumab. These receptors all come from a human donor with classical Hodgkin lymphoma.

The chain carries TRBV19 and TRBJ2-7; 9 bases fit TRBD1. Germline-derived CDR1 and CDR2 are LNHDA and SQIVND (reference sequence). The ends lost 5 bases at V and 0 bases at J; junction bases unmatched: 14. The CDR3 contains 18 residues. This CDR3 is CASSGQGRIAESSYEQYF. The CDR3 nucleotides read TGTGCCAGTAGTGGACAGGGGAGGATAGCGGAAAGCTCCTACGAGCAGTACTTC.

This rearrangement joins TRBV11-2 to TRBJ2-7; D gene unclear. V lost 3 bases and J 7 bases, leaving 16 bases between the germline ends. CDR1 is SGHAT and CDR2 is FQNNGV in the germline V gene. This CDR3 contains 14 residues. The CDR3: CASSLTGPLGEQYF. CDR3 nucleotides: TGTGCCAGCAGCTTGACGGGTCCCCTGGGGGAGCAGTACTTC.

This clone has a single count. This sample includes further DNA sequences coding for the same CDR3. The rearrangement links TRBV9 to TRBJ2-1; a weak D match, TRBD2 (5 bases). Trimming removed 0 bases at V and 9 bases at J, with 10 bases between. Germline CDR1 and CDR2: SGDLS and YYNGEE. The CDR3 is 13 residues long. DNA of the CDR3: TGTGCCAGCAGCGTAGATCTAGCCAGTGAGCAGTTCTTC. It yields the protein CASSVDLASEQFF.

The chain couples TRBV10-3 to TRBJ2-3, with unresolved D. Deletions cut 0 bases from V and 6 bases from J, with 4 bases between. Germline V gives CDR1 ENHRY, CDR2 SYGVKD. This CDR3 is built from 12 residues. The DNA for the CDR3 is TGTGCCATCAGTGAGTCTCCGGATACGCAGTATTTT. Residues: CAISESPDTQYF.

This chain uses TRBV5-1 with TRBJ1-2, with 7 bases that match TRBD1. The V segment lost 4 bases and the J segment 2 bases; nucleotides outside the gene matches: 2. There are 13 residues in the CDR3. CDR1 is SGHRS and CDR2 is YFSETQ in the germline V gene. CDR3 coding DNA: TGCGCCAGCAGCCGGGGACAGAACTATGGCTACACCTTC. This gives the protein CASSRGQNYGYTF.

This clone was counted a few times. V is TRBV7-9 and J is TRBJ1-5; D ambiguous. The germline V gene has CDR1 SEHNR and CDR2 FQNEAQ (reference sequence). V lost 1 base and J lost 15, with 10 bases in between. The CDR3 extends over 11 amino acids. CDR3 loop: CASSLDSLLHF. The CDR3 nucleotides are TGTGCCAGCAGCTTAGACAGTTTACTGCATTTT.

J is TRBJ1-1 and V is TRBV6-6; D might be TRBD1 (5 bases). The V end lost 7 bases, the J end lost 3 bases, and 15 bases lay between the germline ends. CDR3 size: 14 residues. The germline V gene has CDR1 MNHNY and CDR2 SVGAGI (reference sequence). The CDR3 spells CASTLGGRDTEAFF. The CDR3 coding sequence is TGTGCCAGCACCCTGGGGGGAAGGGACACTGAAGCTTTCTTT.

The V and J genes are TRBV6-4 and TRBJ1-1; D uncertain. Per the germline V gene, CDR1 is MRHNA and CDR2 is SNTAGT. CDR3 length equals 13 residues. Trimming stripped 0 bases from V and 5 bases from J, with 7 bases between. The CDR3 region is CASSDSFGTEAFF. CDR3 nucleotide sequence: TGTGCCAGCAGTGACTCGTTCGGGACTGAAGCTTTCTTT.

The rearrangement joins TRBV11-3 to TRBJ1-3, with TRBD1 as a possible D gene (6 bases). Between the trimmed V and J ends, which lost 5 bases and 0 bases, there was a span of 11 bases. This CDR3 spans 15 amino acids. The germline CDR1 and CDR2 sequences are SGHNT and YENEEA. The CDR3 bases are TGTGCCAGCAGCGGAGGGGGGAACTCTGGAAACACCATATATTTT. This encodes CASSGGGNSGNTIYF.

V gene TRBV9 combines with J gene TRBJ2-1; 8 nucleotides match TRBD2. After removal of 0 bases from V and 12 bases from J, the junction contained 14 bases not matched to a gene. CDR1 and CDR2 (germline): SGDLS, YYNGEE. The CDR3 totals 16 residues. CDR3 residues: CASSVVSGSTPGGQFF. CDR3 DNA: TGTGCCAGCAGCGTAGTGAGCGGGAGCACCCCGGGGGGGCAGTTCTTC.